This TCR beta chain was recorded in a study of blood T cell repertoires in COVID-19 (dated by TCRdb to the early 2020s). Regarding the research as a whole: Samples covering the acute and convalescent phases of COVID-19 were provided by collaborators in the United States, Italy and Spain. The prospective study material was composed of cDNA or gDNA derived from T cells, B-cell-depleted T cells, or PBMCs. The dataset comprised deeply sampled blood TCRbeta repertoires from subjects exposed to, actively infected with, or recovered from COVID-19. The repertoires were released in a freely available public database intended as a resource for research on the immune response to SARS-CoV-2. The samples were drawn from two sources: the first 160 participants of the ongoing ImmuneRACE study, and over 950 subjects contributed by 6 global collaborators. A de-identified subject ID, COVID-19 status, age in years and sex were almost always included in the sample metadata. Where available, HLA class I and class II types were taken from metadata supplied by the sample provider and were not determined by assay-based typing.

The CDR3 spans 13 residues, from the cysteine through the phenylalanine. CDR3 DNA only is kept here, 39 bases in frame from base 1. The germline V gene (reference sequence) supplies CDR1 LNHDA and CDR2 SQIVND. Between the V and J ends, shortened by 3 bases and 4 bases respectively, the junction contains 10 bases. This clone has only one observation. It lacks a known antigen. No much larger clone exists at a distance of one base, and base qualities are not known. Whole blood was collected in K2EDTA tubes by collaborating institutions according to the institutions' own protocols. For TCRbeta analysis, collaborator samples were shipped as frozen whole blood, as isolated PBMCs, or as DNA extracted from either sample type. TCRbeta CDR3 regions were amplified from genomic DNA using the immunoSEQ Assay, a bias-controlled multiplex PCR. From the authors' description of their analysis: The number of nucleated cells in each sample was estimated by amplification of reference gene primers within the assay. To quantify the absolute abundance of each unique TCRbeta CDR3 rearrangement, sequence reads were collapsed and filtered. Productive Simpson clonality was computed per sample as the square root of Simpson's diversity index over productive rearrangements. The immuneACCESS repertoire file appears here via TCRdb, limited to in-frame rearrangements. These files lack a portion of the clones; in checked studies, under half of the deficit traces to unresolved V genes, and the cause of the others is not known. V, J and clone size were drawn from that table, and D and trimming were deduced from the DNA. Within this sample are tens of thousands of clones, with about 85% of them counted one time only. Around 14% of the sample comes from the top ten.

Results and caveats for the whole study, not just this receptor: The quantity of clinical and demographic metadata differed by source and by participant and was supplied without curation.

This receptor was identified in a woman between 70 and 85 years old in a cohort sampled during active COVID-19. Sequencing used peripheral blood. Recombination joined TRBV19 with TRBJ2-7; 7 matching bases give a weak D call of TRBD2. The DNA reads TGTGCCAGTAGTATTGGGGGGGCGTACGAGCAGTACTTC. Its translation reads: CASSIGGAYEQYF.